These 26 T cell receptor beta chains came from one sample sequenced in a study of T cells after yellow fever vaccination. TCRdb reprocessed the 5' RACE reads with MiXCR, giving one entry per CDR3 protein. The data contain 610,000 or so distinct CDR3 sequences, around an eighth of them singletons. The starting material was PBMCs, obtained on the day of the yellow fever booster vaccination. The receptors come from a man younger than 40 who received the YFV17D yellow fever vaccine.

In its sample, this clonotype was seen a few times. DNA of the CDR3: TGCGCCAGCAGCTTGACTAAAAGGGAGGAGACCCAGTACTTC. Amino acids: CASSLTKREETQYF. The rearrangement joins TRBV5-1 to TRBJ2-5, with D maybe TRBD2 (5 bases). CDR1 is SGHRS, CDR2 YFSETQ, per germline. This CDR3 contains 14 residues. V lost 1 base and J lost 5, with 12 bases in between. The complete variable domain, with remaining parts taken from reference TRBV5-1 and TRBJ2-5, reads KAGVTQTPRYLIKTRGQQVTLSCSPISGHRSVSWYQQTPGQGLQFLFEYFSETQRNKGNFPGRFSGRQFSNSRSEMNVSTLELGDSALYLCASSLTKREETQYFGPGTRLLVL.

In this sample, this clonotype turned up a few times. The V and J genes are TRBV7-2 and TRBJ1-4; weak D call: TRBD1 (5 bases). This CDR3 comprises 17 residues. Germline V gene lookup returns CDR1 SGHTA and CDR2 FQGNSA. V shed 3 bases and J shed 0 bases, with 14 bases lying between them. The CDR3 nucleotides are TGTGCCAGCAGCTTTAGACAGTCTAGAGCAACTAATGAAAAACTGTTTTTT. Protein sequence: CASSFRQSRATNEKLFF. Using reference TRBV7-2 and TRBJ1-4 for the parts outside the CDR3, the full variable domain is GAGVSQSPSNKVTEKGKDVELRCDPISGHTALYWYRQSLGQGLEFLIYFQGNSAPDKSGLPSDRFSAERTGGSVSTLTIQRTQQEDSAVYLCASSFRQSRATNEKLFFGSGTQLSVL.

The chain combines TRBV7-3 with TRBJ1-1; weak D call: TRBD1 (6 bases). Germline values: CDR1 SGHTA, CDR2 FQGTGA. The CDR3 is 14 residues long. V was trimmed by 5 bases and J by 1 base, leaving 11 bases between them. The CDR3 region has the DNA TGTGCCAGCAGCATAGGGGGGGAGAACACTGAAGCTTTCTTT. Translation gives CASSIGGENTEAFF. The variable domain in full, with the rest retrieved from reference TRBV7-3 and TRBJ1-1, is GAGVSQTPSNKVTEKGKYVELRCDPISGHTALYWYRQSLGQGPEFLIYFQGTGAADDSGLPNDRFFAVRPEGSVSTLKIQRTERGDSAVYLCASSIGGENTEAFFGQGTRLTVV.

The chain links TRBV29-1 to TRBJ1-3, with D perhaps matching TRBD1 (6 bases). Germline V CDR1 and CDR2: SQVTM, ANQGSEA. V lost 4 bases and J 3 bases, leaving 13 bases between the germline ends. The CDR3 consists of 14 residues. CDR3 in DNA: TGCAGCGTTGTAACGGGGGCGAATGGAAACACCATATATTTT. Its translation is CSVVTGANGNTIYF. The complete variable domain, with remaining parts taken from reference TRBV29-1 and TRBJ1-3, reads SAVISQKPSRDICQRGTSLTIQCQVDSQVTMMFWYRQQPGQSLTLIATANQGSEATYESGFVIDKFPISRPNLTFSTLTVSNMSPEDSSIYLCSVVTGANGNTIYFGEGSWLTVV.

The chain couples TRBV6-5 to TRBJ2-7; 7 nucleotides agree with TRBD1. Germline loops: CDR1 MNHEY, CDR2 SVGAGI. With 8 bases clipped from V and 3 bases from J, the junction kept 4 bases outside the gene matches. CDR3 size: 12 residues. CDR3 DNA sequence: TGTGCCAGCCGGGACAGCCTCTACGAGCAGTACTTC. Its translation: CASRDSLYEQYF.

CDR3 residues: CASRWDRDYGYTF. CDR3 nucleotide sequence: TGTGCCAGCAGATGGGACAGGGATTATGGCTACACCTTC. The V call is TRBV6-2 or TRBV6-3, the J call TRBJ1-2, with TRBD1 matching 9 bases. CDR3 length: 13 amino acids. Germline loops: CDR1 MNHEY, CDR2 SVGEGT. Unmatched junction bases numbered 4, after V lost 6 bases and J lost 5 bases.

The chain has TRBV7-9 and TRBJ2-5; TRBD1 is a possible D gene (5 bases). The germline V gene has CDR1 SEHNR and CDR2 FQNEAQ (reference sequence). Between the trimmed V and J ends, which lost 1 base and 5 bases, there was a span of 8 bases. The CDR3 is made up of 13 amino acids. In DNA, the CDR3 is TGTGCCAGCAGCTTAGGACAGACGGAGACCCAGTACTTC. Translating gives CASSLGQTETQYF.

The chain employs TRBV7-2 and TRBJ2-1; D is undetermined. The germline gives CDR1 SGHTA, CDR2 FQGNSA. Trimming took 7 bases from V and 9 from J, leaving 16 bases between them. The CDR3 length is 13 residues. CDR3 protein: CASTVGPSAEQFF. The CDR3 nucleotides read TGTGCCAGCACCGTAGGACCCTCTGCTGAGCAGTTCTTC.

This clonotype was observed a few times. This chain links TRBV25-1 with TRBJ1-6, with D unresolved. The CDR3 is made up of 13 amino acids. The ends were cut back, 7 bases at V and 6 bases at J, with 10 bases in the middle. CDR1 is MGHDK, CDR2 SYGVNS, per germline. The CDR3 spells CASTASLNSPLHF. DNA of the CDR3: TGTGCCAGCACTGCGAGTCTTAATTCACCCCTCCACTTT. The entire variable domain, with the rest obtained from reference TRBV25-1 and TRBJ1-6, is as follows: EADIYQTPRYLVIGTGKKITLECSQTMGHDKMYWYQQDPGMELHLIHYSYGVNSTEKGDLSSESTVSRIRTEHFPLTLESARPSHTSQYLCASTASLNSPLHFGNGTRLTVT.

The genes are TRBV20-1 and TRBJ2-5, with 9 bases matching TRBD2. The J segment lost 2 bases and the V segment lost 1 base, leaving 8 bases of the junction unmatched. This CDR3 is 16 amino acids long. Per germline, CDR1 DFQATT and CDR2 SNEGSKA (reference sequence). DNA for the CDR3: TGCAGTGCTAGAGGACTAGCGGACGGCTTACAAGAGACCCAGTACTTC. The encoded protein is CSARGLADGLQETQYF.

The chain carries TRBV6-1 and TRBJ2-3, with D perhaps matching TRBD1 or TRBD2 (6 bases each). The CDR3 is made up of 15 amino acids. CDR1 is MNHNS and CDR2 is SASEGT in the germline V gene. The V end lost 7 bases, the J end lost 3 bases, and 17 bases lay between the germline ends. The CDR3 DNA follows: TGTGCCAGCATCCCCGGAGGGGGATGGACAGATACGCAGTATTTT. It codes for CASIPGGGWTDTQYF.

This clonotype came up many times. The V call is TRBV20-1, the J call TRBJ2-5, with D uncertain. Germline V gives CDR1 DFQATT, CDR2 SNEGSKA (reference sequence). V lost 3 bases and J 7 bases, leaving 12 bases between the germline ends. The CDR3 totals 12 residues. CDR3 bases: TGCAGTGCTAGCCCCCAGACGTGGACCCAGTACTTC. Translated: CSASPQTWTQYF.

The rearrangement uses TRBV20-1 and TRBJ2-3, with TRBD2 matching 11 bases. The trim removed 4 bases at V and 6 bases at J, leaving 18 bases unmatched. CDR1 and CDR2 (germline): DFQATT, SNEGSKA (reference sequence). There are 18 residues in the CDR3. The chain's CDR3 is CSAKLTSGKIARMDTQYF. The CDR3 region has the DNA TGCAGTGCTAAGTTGACTAGCGGGAAGATAGCAAGGATGGATACGCAGTATTTT.

The V and J genes are TRBV28 and TRBJ2-1; D might be TRBD2 (5 bases). The germline gives CDR1 MDHEN, CDR2 SYDVKM. The CDR3 length is 12 residues. V lost 3 bases, J lost 8 bases, and 8 bases lay in between. The CDR3 DNA follows: TGTGCCAGCAGTTTTTTGGGAGATGAGCAGTTCTTC. This translates into CASSFLGDEQFF.

The chain has TRBV3-1 and TRBJ2-3, with D unclear. This CDR3 region has 15 residues. Deletions cut 0 bases from V and 1 base from J, with 8 bases between. Per the germline V gene, CDR1 is LGHDT and CDR2 is YNNKEL (reference sequence). CDR3 region: CASSQDLTRTDTQYF. The CDR3 DNA reads as TGTGCCAGCAGCCAAGATCTGACTCGCACAGATACGCAGTATTTT.

This clonotype was counted only a few times. This chain uses TRBV20-1 with TRBJ2-7; 13 nucleotides line up with TRBD2. Germline CDR1 reads DFQATT; CDR2 reads SNEGSKA (reference sequence). Unmatched junction bases numbered 5, after V lost 5 bases and J lost 4 bases. This CDR3 has 14 amino acids. The CDR3 bases are TGCAGTGCTGACGCGGGACTAGCGGGGTACGAGCAGTACTTC. Amino acids: CSADAGLAGYEQYF.

Many counts were recorded for this clonotype. The V call is TRBV15, the J call TRBJ2-7; 10 nucleotides agree with TRBD2. CDR3 length equals 16 residues. In germline, CDR1 is LNHNV, CDR2 YYDKDF (reference sequence). The V segment lost 1 base and the J segment 4 bases; nucleotides outside the gene matches: 7. The CDR3 coding sequence is TGTGCCACCAGCAGAGGCCAGACTAGCGGGTTATACGAGCAGTACTTC. Translating gives CATSRGQTSGLYEQYF. The full variable domain, with the rest looked up from reference TRBV15 and TRBJ2-7, is DAMVIQNPRYQVTQFGKPVTLSCSQTLNHNVMYWYQQKSSQAPKLLFHYYDKDFNNEADTPDNFQSRRPNTSFCFLDIRSPGLGDTAMYLCATSRGQTSGLYEQYFGPGTRLTVT.

This clonotype was counted only a few times. The chain carries TRBV5-1 and TRBJ2-2; 8 positions match TRBD1. Germline trimming cut 0 bases from V and 5 bases from J; bases unmatched to any gene: 9. Germline V gene data show CDR1 as SGHRS and CDR2 as YFSETQ. The length of the CDR3 is 17 residues. CDR3 coding DNA: TGCGCCAGCAGCTTGGGGCAGGGGGCGAGATGGACCGGGGAGCTGTTTTTT. Residues: CASSLGQGARWTGELFF.

There are a few counts of this clonotype. The chain employs TRBV29-1 and TRBJ2-7, with D possibly TRBD1 on 8 matching bases. Germline assignment: CDR1 SQVTM and CDR2 ANQGSEA. This CDR3 is 18 amino acids long. V was trimmed by 6 bases and J by 2 bases, leaving 29 bases between them. The CDR3 region has the DNA TGCAGCGTGTCATATGGGACAGGACGGCGGGAGCTAACCTACGAGCAGTACTTC. The encoded protein is CSVSYGTGRRELTYEQYF.

This clonotype was recorded at least ten times. The CDR3 protein is CASSQGSGSRETQYF. In DNA form, the CDR3 reads TGCGCCAGCAGCCAGGGTAGTGGTAGTCGAGAGACCCAGTACTTC. The rearrangement joins TRBV4-3 to TRBJ2-5, with D uncertain. This CDR3 spans 15 amino acids. V was shortened by 3 bases and J by 4 bases, with 15 bases between the two germline ends. Germline assignment: CDR1 LGHNA and CDR2 YSLEER.

This clonotype has just a few counts. The J gene is TRBJ1-2, the V gene TRBV9; perhaps TRBD1 as D (5 bases). Trimming took off 3 bases at V and 2 bases at J, with 17 bases between the two ends. The CDR3 has 16 amino acids. Germline V gives CDR1 SGDLS, CDR2 YYNGEE. The CDR3 nucleotides are TGTGCCAGCAGCGGGGGAGGGCTTCGGGGCAACTATGGCTACACCTTC. Translating it yields CASSGGGLRGNYGYTF.

The rearrangement uses TRBV6-4 and TRBJ2-2; maybe TRBD1 (5 bases). Germline assignment: CDR1 MRHNA and CDR2 SNTAGT. V was pared by 0 bases and J by 5 bases, with 13 bases between. This CDR3 is 16 amino acids long. In DNA, the CDR3 is TGTGCCAGCAGTGACTCGAGCCAGGGTAATACCGGGGAGCTGTTTTTT. Protein: CASSDSSQGNTGELFF.

The CDR3 is CASRTGWQGAYEQYF. CDR3 nucleotides: TGTGCCAGCAGGACAGGTTGGCAGGGGGCCTACGAGCAGTACTTC. This sequence joins TRBV27 and TRBJ2-7, with 7 positions matching TRBD1. There are 15 residues in the CDR3. V dropped 6 bases and J dropped 2; count of bases not matched to a gene: 10. The germline gives CDR1 MNHEY, CDR2 SMNVEV (reference sequence).

This clonotype was seen only a few times. V and J are TRBV27 and TRBJ2-1; D call uncertain. Germline values: CDR1 MNHEY, CDR2 SMNVEV (reference sequence). This CDR3 spans 15 amino acids. V lost 4 bases to trimming and J lost 5 bases, with 15 bases between them. The CDR3 sequence: CASSSPPFRDNEQFF. The CDR3 nucleotides are TGTGCCAGCAGTTCCCCCCCTTTTAGAGACAATGAGCAGTTCTTC.

This clonotype occurred a few times. J is TRBJ2-2 and V is TRBV18; 7 bases map to TRBD2. The germline V gene has CDR1 KGHSH and CDR2 LQKENI. This CDR3 is built from 15 residues. V was clipped by 8 bases and J by 4 bases; unmatched bases: 10. In nucleotides, the CDR3 is TGTGCCAGCAACACGGGAGGTTTGGGCACCGGGGAGCTGTTTTTT. It codes for CASNTGGLGTGELFF.

The table lists this clonotype with many counts. The chain is built from TRBV10-2 and TRBJ2-7; 7 bases map to TRBD2. Germline CDR1 WSHSY, CDR2 SAAADI. The length of the CDR3 is 14 residues. After removal of 8 bases from V and 3 bases from J, the junction contained 10 bases not matched to a gene. The CDR3 DNA sequence: TGCGCCAGCGCCCTTGGCGGGAGCAACTACGAGCAGTACTTC. This gives the protein CASALGGSNYEQYF.